These T cell receptor beta chains were read from a single sample in a study of T-cell memory formation after mild COVID-19. TCRdb called the 5' RACE reads again in MiXCR, with one record for every CDR3 protein. In the table there are over 350,000 distinct CDR3 sequences, approximately 15% of which are singletons. The source material was PBMCs or a T cell subset sorted from them (not recorded which). These TCRs come from a young man who had mild COVID-19 (a few samples of this study predate the infection). Cell type and time point are not known. Both conserved end residues are part of each CDR3. D genes are given only for firm matches. Clone size is stated in some rows and not others, as once, few, many or a class when expanded.

TRBJ1-2 TRBV9 15 few TRBD1 TGTGCCAGCAGCGTGACAGGGAAGGGGGCATATGGCTACACCTTC CASSVTGKGAYGYTF
TRBJ2-1 TRBV7-2 15 few - TGTGCCAGCAGCCCAGGGCGGGGAGCAAACAATGAGCAGTTCTTC CASSPGRGANNEQFF
TRBJ2-2 TRBV9 13 - - TGTGCCAGCAGCGTAGGTGTCACCGGGGAGCTGTTTTTT CASSVGVTGELFF
TRBJ2-3 TRBV7-6 16 - TRBD1 TGTGCCAGCAGCTTAGGGGACAGTCCCTTCACAGATACGCAGTATTTT CASSLGDSPFTDTQYF
TRBJ1-1 TRBV5-1 15 - - TGCGCCAGCAGCTTGGACGCTCGTGGGGGCACTGAAGCTTTCTTT CASSLDARGGTEAFF
TRBJ2-6 TRBV6-2/TRBV6-3 15 few - TGTGCCAGCAGCCCTCGGGGGCACGGGGCCAACGTCCTGACTTTC CASSPRGHGANVLTF
TRBJ2-2 TRBV12-3/TRBV12-4 13 many - TGTGCCAGCAGTTTGAGGGACACCGGGGAGCTGTTTTTT CASSLRDTGELFF
TRBJ2-7 TRBV6-2/TRBV6-3 15 few - TGTGCCAGCAGTTACTTTCTCGCGGGGCCCTACGAGCAGTACTTC CASSYFLAGPYEQYF
TRBJ2-5 TRBV6-6 16 - TRBD1 TGTGCCAGCAGTTACGGGGACAGGGGCCCTGGGGAGACCCAGTACTTC CASSYGDRGPGETQYF
TRBJ1-4 TRBV28 13 - - TGTGCCAGCTCCCTCGGCGTTCGGGGAACACTGTTTTTT CASSLGVRGTLFF
TRBJ2-1 TRBV7-6 15 many TRBD1 TGTGCCAGCAGCTTAGGGACAGGGACCTACAATGAGCAGTTCTTC CASSLGTGTYNEQFF
TRBJ2-1 TRBV7-3 14 - TRBD2 TGTGCCAGCAGCCTTGCGGACCGACTAGCGACGCTGTTCTTC CASSLADRLATLFF
TRBJ2-7 TRBV6-5 13 - TRBD1 TGTGCCAGCAGTTACCGACAGGGGAACGAGCAGTACTTC CASSYRQGNEQYF
TRBJ2-1 TRBV10-3 13 - - TGTGCCATCAGTGCCCCGAGGGGCAATGAGCAGTTCTTC CAISAPRGNEQFF
TRBJ2-2 TRBV7-8 16 many - TGTGCCAGCAGCCCCATAGGGGGGATGAACACCGGGGAGCTGTTTTTT CASSPIGGMNTGELFF
TRBJ1-5 TRBV27 16 few TRBD1 TGTGCCAGCAGTCCGGCCCGGACAGGGGGCGATCAGCCCCAGCATTTT CASSPARTGGDQPQHF
TRBJ1-2 TRBV20-1 15 - TRBD1 TGCAGTGCTAGACCGCGACAGGGTTTTAACTATGGCTACACCTTC CSARPRQGFNYGYTF
TRBJ2-5 TRBV4-1 15 many - TGCGCCAGCAGCCAAGGTGGCGGGTACCAAGAGACCCAGTACTTC CASSQGGGYQETQYF
TRBJ1-1 TRBV19 15 - - TGTGCCAGTAGTGCCGGGGTCGGTTGGAACACTGAAGCTTTCTTT CASSAGVGWNTEAFF
TRBJ2-5 TRBV7-2 14 few - TGTGCCAGCAGCCTCGGACCGAACCAAGAGACCCAGTACTTC CASSLGPNQETQYF
TRBJ2-3 TRBV7-9 13 few TRBD2 TGTGCCAGCGAGGCGGGGGGTGAAGATACGCAGTATTTT CASEAGGEDTQYF
TRBJ2-7 TRBV6-5 14 - - TGTGCCACAGGACAGTTGTCCTTTCCTCGTGAGCAGTACTTC CATGQLSFPREQYF
TRBJ1-6 TRBV10-3 15 - - TGTGCCATCAGTGAAAGGCAGGCGGCTAATTCACCCCTCCACTTT CAISERQAANSPLHF
TRBJ2-3 TRBV27 15 - - TGTGCCAGCAGTCCCAGGGCTCCAAGCACAGATACGCAGTATTTT CASSPRAPSTDTQYF
TRBJ2-6 TRBV5-6 16 - - TGTGCCAGCAGCTTGGGCCTGGTCTCTGGGGCCAACGTCCTGACTTTC CASSLGLVSGANVLTF
TRBJ2-5 TRBV6-2/TRBV6-3 17 - - TGTGCCAGCAGTCCCCTTCGCGGCGGGCCCCTCCGGGAGACCCAGTACTTC CASSPLRGGPLRETQYF
TRBJ1-5 TRBV5-6 16 few TRBD1 TGTGCCAGCAGCTCGCTCCGGGACAGGGCCAATCAGCCCCAGCATTTT CASSSLRDRANQPQHF
TRBJ1-1 TRBV7-2 12 many - TGTGCCAGCAGCTTATATGGCACTGAAGCTTTCTTT CASSLYGTEAFF
TRBJ1-4 TRBV7-9 14 few - TGTGCCAGCAGCGAAGTCTCCCCCAATGAAAAACTGTTTTTT CASSEVSPNEKLFF
TRBJ2-1 TRBV7-9 14 - TRBD2 TGTGCCAGCAGCCCTAGCGGGGGGGCGGGTGAGCAGTTCTTC CASSPSGGAGEQFF
TRBJ1-1 TRBV5-6 14 - - TGTGCCAGCAGCTTGAGTGGGGCCAGGGAGGAAGCTTTCTTT CASSLSGAREEAFF
TRBJ1-2 TRBV6-5 16 - - TGTGCCAGCAGTTACTCGGGCGTCCGGAGGACCTATGGCTACACCTTC CASSYSGVRRTYGYTF
TRBJ2-6 TRBV4-3 17 few - TGCGCCAGCAGCCAAGTAGGGAGAAGCTCTGGGGCCAACGTCCTGACTTTC CASSQVGRSSGANVLTF
TRBJ2-1 TRBV20-1 16 - - TGCAGTGCTAGTGACGGGGGTTCTCATCTCTACAATGAGCAGTTCTTC CSASDGGSHLYNEQFF
TRBJ2-3 TRBV5-1 17 many TRBD2 TGCGCCAGCAGCTTGGAACTAGCGGGGGGGCCAACAGATACGCAGTATTTT CASSLELAGGPTDTQYF
TRBJ2-1 TRBV7-2 14 few - TGTGCCAGCAGCTTAATGGCAGGGGACAATGAGCAGTTCTTC CASSLMAGDNEQFF
TRBJ2-3 TRBV10-3 13 few - TGTGCCACCACTAGTAAGGGAACAGATACGCAGTATTTT CATTSKGTDTQYF
TRBJ1-1 TRBV7-8 13 - - TGTGCCAGCAGCCGAAATATCGACACTGAAGCTTTCTTT CASSRNIDTEAFF
TRBJ1-2 TRBV24-1 12 many - TGTGCCACCAGTGTTCTTGGGTACGGCTACACCTTC CATSVLGYGYTF
TRBJ1-2 TRBV10-2 13 few - TGCGCCAGCAGCCCAGACGGGGGCTATGGCTACACCTTC CASSPDGGYGYTF
TRBJ2-7 TRBV7-2 14 few - TGTGCCAGCAGCTTAGGGGCCATCACCTACGAGCAGTACTTC CASSLGAITYEQYF
TRBJ2-5 TRBV12-3/TRBV12-4 14 many TRBD2 TGTGCCAGCAGCCGGGGACTAGCCCAAGAGACCCAGTACTTC CASSRGLAQETQYF
TRBJ2-5 TRBV7-9 14 many TRBD2 TGTGCCAGCAGCTTCGGCGGGGGACAAGAGACCCAGTACTTC CASSFGGGQETQYF
TRBJ2-1 TRBV4-1 14 few - TGCGCCAGCAGCCAAGAATCGCAGGCAAGTGAGCAGTTCTTC CASSQESQASEQFF
TRBJ2-1 TRBV12-3/TRBV12-4 16 few TRBD2 TGTGCCAGCAGTCCTCTAGCGGGGGGGCGATACAATGAGCAGTTCTTC CASSPLAGGRYNEQFF
TRBJ2-5 TRBV12-3/TRBV12-4 14 many - TGTGCCAGCAGTTTGCACAGTCCCCAAGAGACCCAGTACTTC CASSLHSPQETQYF
TRBJ2-3 TRBV7-9 15 few TRBD1 TGTGCCAGCAGCTACTGGACAGGGACGTTCGATACGCAGTATTTT CASSYWTGTFDTQYF